This T cell receptor beta chain derives from a study of T cell responses to AZD1222 COVID-19 vaccine. About the study: Pooled together were second doses at about 4 or about 12 weeks. Whole-study results and caveats: After two AZD1222 doses, spike-specific TCR breadth and depth rose versus day 0. Just six or seven AZD1222 recipients tested seropositive at baseline. Sampling captured repertoires only after the peak T cell response.

Sequenced by immunoSEQ multiplex PCR; TCRdb stores in-frame clones only, minus some. The sample includes some 110,000 clones, about 91% of them seen just once. In regard to this clone: As yet, its antigen is unknown.

The sequenced sample was peripheral blood, obtained on day 0 of AZD1222 vaccination. This sequence was found in an adult in good health.

In DNA form, the CDR3 reads TGTGCCAGTAGCCCGACAGGGGACGATTATGGCTACACCTTC. Translation: CASSPTGDDYGYTF. This chain uses TRBV19 with TRBJ1-2, with 8 bases identical to TRBD1. Looked up from germline, CDR1 is LNHDA and CDR2 is SQIVND (reference sequence). J was trimmed by 5 bases and V by 6 bases; bases with no gene match: 8. The CDR3 covers 14 residues.